Each of the 9 T cell receptor beta chains below was sequenced from the same sample in a study of early T cells in non-severe SARS-CoV-2 infection. TCRdb re-analysed the 5' RACE reads in MiXCR, keeping a single row per CDR3 protein. The repertoire holds about 60,000 distinct CDR3 sequences, with approximately 9% as singletons. The sequencing input was whole blood. All receptors derive from an adult who was a healthcare worker with PCR-confirmed SARS-CoV-2 infection or an uninfected control (not recorded which).

At least ten counts were recorded for this clonotype. The J gene is TRBJ2-3, the V gene TRBV12-3 or TRBV12-4; the match to TRBD2 covers 10 bases. Trimming took 4 bases from V and 4 from J; bases not matched to a gene: 5. The CDR3 totals 15 residues. The CDR3 loop is CASSSGTSVPDTQYF. CDR3 nucleotide sequence: TGTGCCAGCAGTTCCGGGACTAGCGTTCCAGATACGCAGTATTTT.

The V and J genes are TRBV7-9 and TRBJ2-7; 7 bases match TRBD1. Germline lookup yields CDR1 SEHNR and CDR2 FQNEAQ (reference sequence). The CDR3 contains 14 residues. V gave up 2 bases and J gave up 6 bases; unmatched junction bases: 7. CDR3 nucleotides: TGTGCCAGCAGCTTAAGGGGGCCAACCGTCGAGCAGTACTTC. Its translation: CASSLRGPTVEQYF.

This clonotype was observed many times. The chain joins TRBV28 to TRBJ2-7, with a weak D call TRBD1 (6 bases). The V and J ends lost 0 bases and 1 base respectively, with 7 bases between them. The CDR3 sequence is 14 residues long. Germline CDR1 is MDHEN and CDR2 is SYDVKM. CDR3 in DNA: TGTGCCAGCAGTTTATGGAGGGGGTCCTACGAGCAGTACTTC. It codes for CASSLWRGSYEQYF.

The V and J genes are TRBV13 and TRBJ1-2, with D tentatively TRBD1 (6 bases). V was trimmed by 5 bases and J by 5 bases, leaving 15 bases between them. Germline values: CDR1 PRHDT, CDR2 FYEKMQ (reference sequence). The CDR3 contains 14 residues. The chain's CDR3 is CASSHRRTDYGYTF. The CDR3 region has the DNA TGTGCCAGCAGCCATAGAAGGACAGATTATGGCTACACCTTC.

This clonotype was seen a few times. The chain is built from TRBV4-3 and TRBJ2-1, with D perhaps matching TRBD1 (5 bases). The length of the CDR3 is 14 residues. V was trimmed by 2 bases and J by 3 bases, leaving 8 bases between them. Germline V gives CDR1 LGHNA, CDR2 YSLEER. The chain's CDR3 is CASSQSTVYNEQFF. The CDR3 nucleotides are TGCGCCAGCAGCCAATCGACAGTCTACAATGAGCAGTTCTTC.

This clonotype showed up many times. For the CDR3, the DNA is TGCGCCAGCAGCTTGCACAGCTCCGCCTATAATTCACCCCTCCACTTT. Translated: CASSLHSSAYNSPLHF. V and J are TRBV5-1 and TRBJ1-6; D is ambiguous. With 1 base removed from V and 2 bases from J, the gap between germline ends came to 10 bases. Germline-derived CDR1 and CDR2 are SGHRS and YFSETQ. This CDR3 has 16 amino acids.

At least ten counts were recorded for this clonotype. This chain connects TRBV28 to TRBJ2-7; 9 bases agree with TRBD1. The CDR3 has 14 amino acids. Per germline, CDR1 MDHEN and CDR2 SYDVKM. J gave up 5 bases and V 8 bases, and 10 bases lay outside the gene matches. The CDR3 nucleotides are TGTGCCAGCGGCTCGGGACAGGGTTTTGACGAGCAGTACTTC. It codes for CASGSGQGFDEQYF.

This clonotype has ten or more counts. The chain recombines TRBV9 with TRBJ1-1, with no clear D. This CDR3 comprises 13 residues. Germline lookup yields CDR1 SGDLS and CDR2 YYNGEE. Trimming pared 1 base from V and 8 bases from J, leaving 12 bases between. The CDR3 loop reads CASSVTPSGEAFF. CDR3 bases: TGTGCCAGCAGCGTAACCCCGTCGGGGGAAGCTTTCTTT.

This clonotype was found many times. The chain combines TRBV20-1 with TRBJ2-1, with 13 bases that match TRBD2. With V trimmed by 6 bases and J by 8 bases, 7 bases remained unmatched. CDR1 DFQATT and CDR2 SNEGSKA come from the germline V gene (reference sequence). CDR3 length: 14 amino acids. CDR3 amino acids: CSATGLAGRDEQFF. DNA for the CDR3: TGCAGTGCGACGGGACTAGCGGGAAGGGATGAGCAGTTCTTC.